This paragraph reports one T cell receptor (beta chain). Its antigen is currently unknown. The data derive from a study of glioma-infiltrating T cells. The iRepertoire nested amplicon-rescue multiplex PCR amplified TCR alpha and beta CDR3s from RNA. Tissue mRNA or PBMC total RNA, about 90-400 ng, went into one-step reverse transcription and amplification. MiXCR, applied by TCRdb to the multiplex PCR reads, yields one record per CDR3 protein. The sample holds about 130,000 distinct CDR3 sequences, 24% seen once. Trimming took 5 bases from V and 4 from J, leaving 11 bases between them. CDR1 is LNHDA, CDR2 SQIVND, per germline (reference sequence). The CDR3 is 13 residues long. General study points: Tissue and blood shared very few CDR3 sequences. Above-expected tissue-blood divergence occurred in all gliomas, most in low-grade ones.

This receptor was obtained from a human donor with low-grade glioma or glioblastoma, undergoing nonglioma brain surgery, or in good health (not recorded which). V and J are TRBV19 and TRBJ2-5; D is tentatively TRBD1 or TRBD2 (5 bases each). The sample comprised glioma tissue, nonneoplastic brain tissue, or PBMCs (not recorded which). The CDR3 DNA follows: TGTGCCAGTAGTCCTGGGGCGGGAGAGACCCAGTACTTC. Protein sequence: CASSPGAGETQYF.